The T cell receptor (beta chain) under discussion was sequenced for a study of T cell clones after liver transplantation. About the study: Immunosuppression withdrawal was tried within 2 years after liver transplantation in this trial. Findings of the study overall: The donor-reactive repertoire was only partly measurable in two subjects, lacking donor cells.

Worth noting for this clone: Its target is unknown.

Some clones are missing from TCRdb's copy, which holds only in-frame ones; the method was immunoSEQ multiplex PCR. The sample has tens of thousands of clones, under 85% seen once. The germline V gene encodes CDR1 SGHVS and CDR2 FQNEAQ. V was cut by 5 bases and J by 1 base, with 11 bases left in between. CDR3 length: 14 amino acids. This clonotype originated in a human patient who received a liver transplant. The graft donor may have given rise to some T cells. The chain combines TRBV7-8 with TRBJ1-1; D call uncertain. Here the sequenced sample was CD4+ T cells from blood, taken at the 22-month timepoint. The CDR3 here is CASSRGRGNTEAFF. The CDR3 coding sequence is TGTGCCAGCAGCCGAGGACGGGGGAACACTGAAGCTTTCTTT.